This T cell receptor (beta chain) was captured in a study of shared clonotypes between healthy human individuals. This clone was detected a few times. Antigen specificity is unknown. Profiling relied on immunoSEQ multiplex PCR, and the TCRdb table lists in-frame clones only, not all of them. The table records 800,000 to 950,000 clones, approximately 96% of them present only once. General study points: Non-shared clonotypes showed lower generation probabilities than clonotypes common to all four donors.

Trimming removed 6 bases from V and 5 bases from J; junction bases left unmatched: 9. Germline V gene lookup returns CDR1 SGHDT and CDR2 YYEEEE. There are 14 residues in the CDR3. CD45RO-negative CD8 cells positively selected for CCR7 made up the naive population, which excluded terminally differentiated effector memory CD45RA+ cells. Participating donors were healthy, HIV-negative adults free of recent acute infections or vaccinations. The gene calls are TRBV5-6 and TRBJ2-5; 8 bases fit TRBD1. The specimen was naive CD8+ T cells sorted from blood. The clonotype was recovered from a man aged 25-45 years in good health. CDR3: CASMPRTGRETQYF. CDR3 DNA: TGTGCCAGCATGCCCCGGACAGGGCGGGAGACCCAGTACTTC.